Shown below are 13 T cell receptor beta chains from a single sample sequenced in a study of T cell responses to AZD1222 COVID-19 vaccine. TCRdb's table, derived via immunoSEQ multiplex PCR, lists solely in-frame clones and lacks some. The data show approximately 150,000 clones, about 91% seen once. This specimen was peripheral blood, taken 28 days after the second AZD1222 dose. These receptors were taken from an adult who received the AZD1222 COVID-19 vaccine.

The genes are TRBV12-3 or TRBV12-4 and TRBJ1-2; D remains unclear. Trimming left V 4 bases short and J 6 bases short, with 12 bases between. The CDR3 loop spans 13 amino acids. The CDR3 DNA follows: TGTGCCAGCAGTTCGTTCCACACCAATGGCTACACCTTC. Amino acid sequence: CASSSFHTNGYTF.

The J gene is TRBJ2-7, the V gene TRBV6-5; D is unresolved. Germline V gives CDR1 MNHEY, CDR2 SVGAGI. The CDR3 consists of 11 residues. V was clipped by 2 bases and J by 6 bases, with 5 bases between them. The CDR3 sequence: CASSYRTEQYF. In DNA form, the CDR3 reads TGTGCCAGCAGTTACCGGACCGAGCAGTACTTC.

The V gene is TRBV2, the J gene TRBJ1-5, with 9 bases lining up with TRBD1. V dropped 5 bases and J dropped 5; count of bases not matched to a gene: 7. Germline CDR1 and CDR2: SNHLY and FYNNEI. The CDR3 has 15 amino acids. The CDR3: CASSRGRTGDQPQHF. The CDR3 DNA reads TGTGCCAGCAGTCGCGGGAGGACAGGGGATCAGCCCCAGCATTTT.

V is TRBV5-4 and J is TRBJ2-1, with 10 bases matching TRBD1. CDR1 SGHNT and CDR2 YYREEE come from the germline V gene (reference sequence). Unmatched junction bases numbered 16, after V lost 6 bases and J lost 4 bases. The CDR3 has 18 amino acids. The CDR3 sequence: CASTLGGPGQGMYNEQFF. In nucleotides, the CDR3 is TGTGCCAGCACCCTTGGGGGTCCGGGACAGGGGATGTACAATGAGCAGTTCTTC.

The chain joins TRBV27 to TRBJ2-2; TRBD1 might be the D (6 bases). Trimming shortened V by 3 bases and J by 3 bases, and 11 bases separated the two germline ends. CDR3 size: 15 residues. Germline-derived CDR1 and CDR2 are MNHEY and SMNVEV (reference sequence). CDR3 protein: CASSLSGAYTGELFF. CDR3 nucleotide sequence: TGTGCCAGCAGTTTGTCAGGGGCCTACACCGGGGAGCTGTTTTTT.

This chain connects TRBV3-1 (or the pseudogene TRBV3-2) to TRBJ1-4; no definite D call. The CDR3 loop spans 13 amino acids. Per the germline V gene, CDR1 is LGHDT and CDR2 is YNNKEL (reference sequence). V dropped 1 base and J dropped 8 bases, with 8 bases sitting between them. CDR3 sequence: CASSQVLGEKLFF. In nucleotides, the CDR3 is TGTGCCAGCAGCCAAGTTTTGGGAGAAAAACTGTTTTTT.

This clone was seen a single time. The chain has TRBV11-3 and TRBJ1-1; D is uncertain. V was trimmed by 2 bases and J by 3 bases, leaving 4 bases between them. The germline CDR1 and CDR2 sequences are SGHNT and YENEEA. CDR3 length equals 12 residues. The CDR3 coding sequence is TGTGCCAGCAGCTTATGGGACACTGAAGCTTTCTTT. Translated: CASSLWDTEAFF.

The DNA of the CDR3 is TGTGCCAGCAGCTTGGCACAGGGGGATGGCTACACCTTC. Protein: CASSLAQGDGYTF. The chain employs TRBV5-8 and TRBJ1-2, with 8 bases matching TRBD1. Unmatched junction bases numbered 1, after V lost 0 bases and J lost 6 bases. The CDR3 covers 13 residues. Germline assignment: CDR1 SGHTS and CDR2 YDEGEE.

The chain has TRBV27 and TRBJ1-2, with D tentatively TRBD1 (5 bases). The CDR3 has 13 residues. CDR1 is MNHEY and CDR2 is SMNVEV in the germline V gene (reference sequence). The V end lost 2 bases, the J end lost 8 bases, and 12 bases lay between the germline ends. The CDR3 sequence is CASSLVRAGGYTF. The CDR3 coding sequence is TGTGCCAGCAGTTTAGTCAGGGCCGGGGGCTACACCTTC.

The chain employs TRBV2 and TRBJ1-3; D is possibly TRBD1 (6 bases). The CDR3 runs to 13 residues. Germline CDR1 SNHLY, CDR2 FYNNEI. V lost 7 bases to trimming and J lost 4 bases, with 11 bases between them. For the CDR3, the DNA is TGTGCCAGCATGGCAGGGGTAGGAAACACCATATATTTT. Its protein product is CASMAGVGNTIYF.

V gene TRBV9 combines with J gene TRBJ1-5, with 8 bases matching TRBD1. After removal of 3 bases from V and 4 bases from J, the junction contained 6 bases not matched to a gene. Germline assignment: CDR1 SGDLS and CDR2 YYNGEE. This CDR3 comprises 15 residues. The CDR3 region is CASSATGGDNQPQHF. The CDR3, as DNA: TGTGCCAGCAGCGCTACAGGGGGAGATAATCAGCCCCAGCATTTT.

Of note for this clone: The same CDR3 can be traced to other DNA sequences in this sample. The V gene is TRBV5-1, the J gene TRBJ2-3, with D maybe TRBD1 (5 bases). This CDR3 contains 13 residues. Germline V gene data show CDR1 as SGHRS and CDR2 as YFSETQ. V was shortened by 2 bases and J by 1 base, with 5 bases between the two germline ends. The CDR3 DNA reads as TGCGCCAGCAGCTTACAGGGCACAGATACGCAGTATTTT. As protein: CASSLQGTDTQYF.

V usage is TRBV4-2 and J usage is TRBJ1-4; D call uncertain. The CDR3 has 16 amino acids. Germline CDR1 is LGHNA and CDR2 is YNFKEQ. Trimming stripped 1 base from V and 0 bases from J, with 9 bases between. CDR3 in amino acids: CASSQGRTATNEKLFF. The CDR3 DNA reads TGTGCCAGCAGCCAAGGCAGGACGGCAACTAATGAAAAACTGTTTTTT.